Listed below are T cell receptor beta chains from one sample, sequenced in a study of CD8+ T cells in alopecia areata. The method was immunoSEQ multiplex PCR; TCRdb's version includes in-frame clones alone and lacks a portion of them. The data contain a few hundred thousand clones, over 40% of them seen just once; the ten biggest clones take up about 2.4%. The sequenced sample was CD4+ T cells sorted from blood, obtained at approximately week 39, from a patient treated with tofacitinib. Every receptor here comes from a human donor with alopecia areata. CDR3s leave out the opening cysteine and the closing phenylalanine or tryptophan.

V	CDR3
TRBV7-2	ASSLAPGQPYNEQF
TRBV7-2	ASSLVTGNEKLF
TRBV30	AWNGQAGYT
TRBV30	AWTATNEKLF
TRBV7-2	ASSVGPTSEQY
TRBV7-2	ASSLAEMFYEQY
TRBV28	ASSPTGGYT
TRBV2	ASRAGKAF
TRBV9	ASTRDLLYNEQF
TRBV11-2	ASSLRGVLDPETQY
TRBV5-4	ASSLRAGEGNEQF
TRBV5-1	ASSLEKTGTDTQY
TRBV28	ASTQGRIYGYT
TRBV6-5	ASRQGGSNQPQH
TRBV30	ASERDRDTEAF
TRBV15	ATSREQRGAYEQY